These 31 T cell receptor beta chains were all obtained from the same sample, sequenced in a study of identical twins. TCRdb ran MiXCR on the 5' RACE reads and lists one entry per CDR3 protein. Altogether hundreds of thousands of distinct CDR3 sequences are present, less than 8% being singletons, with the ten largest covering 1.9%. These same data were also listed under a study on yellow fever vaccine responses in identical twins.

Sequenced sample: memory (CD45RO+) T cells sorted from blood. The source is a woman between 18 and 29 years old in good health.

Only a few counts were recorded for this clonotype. The CDR3 reads CSARYQKQETQYF. CDR3 bases: TGCAGTGCTAGATATCAAAAGCAAGAGACCCAGTACTTC. This chain joins TRBV20-1 and TRBJ2-5, with D uncertain. This CDR3 region has 13 residues. The germline V gene encodes CDR1 DFQATT and CDR2 SNEGSKA (reference sequence). V lost 2 bases and J 2 bases, leaving 9 bases between the germline ends.

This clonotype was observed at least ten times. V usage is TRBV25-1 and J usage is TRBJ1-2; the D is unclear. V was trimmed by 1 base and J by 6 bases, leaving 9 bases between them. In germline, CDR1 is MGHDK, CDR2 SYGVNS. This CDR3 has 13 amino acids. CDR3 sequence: CASSEWGVDGYTF. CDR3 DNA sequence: TGTGCCAGCAGTGAATGGGGAGTCGATGGCTACACCTTC.

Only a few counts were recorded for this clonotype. CDR3 nucleotide sequence: TGTGCCAGCAGCTTGGGTCGGACAGGGAGCAATCAGCCCCAGCATTTT. It encodes CASSLGRTGSNQPQHF. This chain links TRBV5-5 with TRBJ1-5, with TRBD1 matching over 8 bases. There are 16 residues in the CDR3. V was clipped by 0 bases and J by 1 base; unmatched bases: 3. Germline CDR1 reads SGHKS; CDR2 reads YYEKEE (reference sequence).

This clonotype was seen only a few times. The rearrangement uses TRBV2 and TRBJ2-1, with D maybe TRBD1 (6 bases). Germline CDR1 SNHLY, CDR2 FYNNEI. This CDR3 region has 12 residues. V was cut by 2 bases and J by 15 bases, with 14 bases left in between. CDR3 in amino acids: CASSERWQGSFF. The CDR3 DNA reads TGTGCCAGCAGTGAAAGGTGGCAGGGGTCGTTCTTC. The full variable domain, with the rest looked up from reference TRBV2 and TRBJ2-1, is EPEVTQTPSHQVTQMGQEVILRCVPISNHLYFYWYRQILGQKVEFLVSFYNNEISEKSEIFDDQFSVERPDGSNFTLKIRSTKLEDSAMYFCASSERWQGSFFGPGTRLTVL.

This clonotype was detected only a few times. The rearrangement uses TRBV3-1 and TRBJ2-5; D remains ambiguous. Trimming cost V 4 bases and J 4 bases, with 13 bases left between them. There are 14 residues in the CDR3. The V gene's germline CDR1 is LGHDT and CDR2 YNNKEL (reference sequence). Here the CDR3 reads CASSLYGRPETQYF. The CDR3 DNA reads TGTGCCAGCAGCCTATACGGGCGACCAGAGACCCAGTACTTC.

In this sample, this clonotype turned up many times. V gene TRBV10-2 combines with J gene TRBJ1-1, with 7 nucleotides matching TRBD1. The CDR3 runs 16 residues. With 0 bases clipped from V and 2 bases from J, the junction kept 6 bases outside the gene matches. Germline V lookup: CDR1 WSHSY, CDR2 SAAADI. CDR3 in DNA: TGCGCCAGCAGTGAGTCTTACAGGGGAGGTAACACTGAAGCTTTCTTT. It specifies CASSESYRGGNTEAFF.

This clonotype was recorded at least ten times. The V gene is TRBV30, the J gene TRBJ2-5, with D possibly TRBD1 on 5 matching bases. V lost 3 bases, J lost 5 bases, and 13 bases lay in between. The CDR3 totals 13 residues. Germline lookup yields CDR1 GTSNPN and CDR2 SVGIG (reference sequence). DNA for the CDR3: TGTGCCTGGAGAAAGCAGGGCGTGGAGACCCAGTACTTC. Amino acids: CAWRKQGVETQYF.

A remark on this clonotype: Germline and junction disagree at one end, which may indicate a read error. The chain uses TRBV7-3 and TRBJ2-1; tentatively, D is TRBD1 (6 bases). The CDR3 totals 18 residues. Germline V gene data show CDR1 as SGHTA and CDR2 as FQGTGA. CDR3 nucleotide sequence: TGTGCCTGCAGTTTAAGACAGGTAGTGACGCGTCCTACTGGGGAGCAGTTCTTC. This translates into CACSLRQVVTRPTGEQFF.

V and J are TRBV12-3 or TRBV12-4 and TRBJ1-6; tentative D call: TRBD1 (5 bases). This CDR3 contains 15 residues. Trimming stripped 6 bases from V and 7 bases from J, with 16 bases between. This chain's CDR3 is CASSLIGGGNSPLHF. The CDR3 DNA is TGTGCCAGCAGCTTGATCGGGGGTGGGAATTCACCCCTCCACTTT.

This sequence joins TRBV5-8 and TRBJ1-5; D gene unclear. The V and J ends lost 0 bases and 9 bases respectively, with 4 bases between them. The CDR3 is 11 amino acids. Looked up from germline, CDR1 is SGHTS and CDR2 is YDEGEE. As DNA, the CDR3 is TGTGCCAGCAGCTTGGGGACGCCCCAGCATTTT. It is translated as CASSLGTPQHF. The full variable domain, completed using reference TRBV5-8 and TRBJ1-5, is EAGVTQSPTHLIKTRGQQATLRCSPISGHTSVYWYQQALGLGLQFLLWYDEGEERNRGNFPPRFSGRQFPNYSSELNVNALELEDSALYLCASSLGTPQHFGDGTRLSIL.

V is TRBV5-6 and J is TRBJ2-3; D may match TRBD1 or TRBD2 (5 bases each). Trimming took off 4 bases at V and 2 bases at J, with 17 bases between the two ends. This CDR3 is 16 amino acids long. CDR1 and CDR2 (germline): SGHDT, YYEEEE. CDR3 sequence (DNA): TGTGCCAGCAGCCCGGACCCGGGGCGGGCCACAGATACGCAGTATTTT. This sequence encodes CASSPDPGRATDTQYF.

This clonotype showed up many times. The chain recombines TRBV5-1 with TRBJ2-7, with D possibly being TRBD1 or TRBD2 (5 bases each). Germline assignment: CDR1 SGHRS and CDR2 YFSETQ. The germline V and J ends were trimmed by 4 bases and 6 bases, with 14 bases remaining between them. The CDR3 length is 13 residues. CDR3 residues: CASSNGASREQYF. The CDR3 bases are TGCGCCAGCAGCAATGGGGCTAGCCGCGAGCAGTACTTC. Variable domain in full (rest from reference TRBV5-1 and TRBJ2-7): KAGVTQTPRYLIKTRGQQVTLSCSPISGHRSVSWYQQTPGQGLQFLFEYFSETQRNKGNFPGRFSGRQFSNSRSEMNVSTLELGDSALYLCASSNGASREQYFGPGTRLTVT.

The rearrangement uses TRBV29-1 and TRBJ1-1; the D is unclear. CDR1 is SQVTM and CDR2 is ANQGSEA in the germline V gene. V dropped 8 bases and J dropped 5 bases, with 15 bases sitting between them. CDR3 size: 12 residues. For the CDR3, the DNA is TGCAGCTCCGGGAGGGCCAGTACTGAAGCTTTCTTT. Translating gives CSSGRASTEAFF.

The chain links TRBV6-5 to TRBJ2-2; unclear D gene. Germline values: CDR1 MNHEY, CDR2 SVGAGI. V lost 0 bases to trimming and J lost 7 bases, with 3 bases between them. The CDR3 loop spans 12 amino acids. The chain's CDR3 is CASSYSRGELFF. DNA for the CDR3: TGTGCCAGCAGTTACTCGCGCGGGGAGCTGTTTTTT.

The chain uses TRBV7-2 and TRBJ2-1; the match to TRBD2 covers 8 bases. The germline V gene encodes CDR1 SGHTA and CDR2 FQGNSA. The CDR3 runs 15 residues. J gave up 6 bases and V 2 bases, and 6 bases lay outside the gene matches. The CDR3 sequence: CASSLPGGGANEQFF. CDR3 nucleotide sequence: TGTGCCAGCAGCTTACCCGGGGGGGGGGCCAATGAGCAGTTCTTC.

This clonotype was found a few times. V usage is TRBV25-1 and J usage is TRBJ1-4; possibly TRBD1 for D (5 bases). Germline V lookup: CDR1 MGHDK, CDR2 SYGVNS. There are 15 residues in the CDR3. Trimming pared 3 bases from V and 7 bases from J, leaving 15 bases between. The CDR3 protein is CASSEQTVYGEKLFF. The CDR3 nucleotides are TGTGCCAGCAGTGAGCAGACAGTGTATGGTGAAAAACTGTTTTTT.

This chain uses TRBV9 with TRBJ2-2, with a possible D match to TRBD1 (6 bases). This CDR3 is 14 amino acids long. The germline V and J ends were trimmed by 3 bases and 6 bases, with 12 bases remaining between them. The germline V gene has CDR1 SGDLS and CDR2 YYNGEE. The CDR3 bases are TGTGCCAGCAGCGAGGCGACAGGAGCCGGGGAGCTGTTTTTT. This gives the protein CASSEATGAGELFF.

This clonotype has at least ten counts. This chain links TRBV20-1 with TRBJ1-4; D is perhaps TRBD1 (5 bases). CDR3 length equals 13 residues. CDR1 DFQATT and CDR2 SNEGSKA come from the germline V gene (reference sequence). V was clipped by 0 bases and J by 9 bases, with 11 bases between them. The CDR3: CSAREGQRKKLFF. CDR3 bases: TGCAGTGCTAGAGAGGGGCAGAGGAAAAAACTGTTTTTT.

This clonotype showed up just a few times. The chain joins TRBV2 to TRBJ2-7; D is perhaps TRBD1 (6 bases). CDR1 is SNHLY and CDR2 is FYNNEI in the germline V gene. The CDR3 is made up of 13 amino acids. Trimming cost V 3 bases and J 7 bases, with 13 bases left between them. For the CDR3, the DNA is TGTGCCAGCAGTGACAGGGGCTTCGGGGAGCAGTACTTC. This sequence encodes CASSDRGFGEQYF. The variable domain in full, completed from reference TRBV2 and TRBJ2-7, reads EPEVTQTPSHQVTQMGQEVILRCVPISNHLYFYWYRQILGQKVEFLVSFYNNEISEKSEIFDDQFSVERPDGSNFTLKIRSTKLEDSAMYFCASSDRGFGEQYFGPGTRLTVT.

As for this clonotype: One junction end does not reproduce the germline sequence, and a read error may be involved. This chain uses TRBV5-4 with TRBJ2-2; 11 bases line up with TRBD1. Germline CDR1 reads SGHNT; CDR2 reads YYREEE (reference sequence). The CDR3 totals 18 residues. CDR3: CASSLAWGQGVNTGELSF. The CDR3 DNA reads TGTGCCAGCAGCTTGGCCTGGGGACAGGGGGTTAACACCGGGGAGCTGTCTTTT.

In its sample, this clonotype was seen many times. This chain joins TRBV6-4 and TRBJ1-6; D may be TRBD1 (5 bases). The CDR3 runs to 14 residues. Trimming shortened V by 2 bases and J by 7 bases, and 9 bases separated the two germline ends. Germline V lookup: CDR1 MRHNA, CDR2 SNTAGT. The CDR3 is CASSDGQGNSPLHF. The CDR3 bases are TGTGCCAGCAGTGACGGGCAGGGAAATTCACCCCTCCACTTT.

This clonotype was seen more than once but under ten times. DNA for the CDR3: TGTGCTAGTGGTTTGACAGGGGGCGAGCAGTACTTC. Amino acids: CASGLTGGEQYF. The gene calls are TRBV12-5 and TRBJ2-7; 8 positions agree with TRBD1. The CDR3 has 12 residues. Germline V gene lookup returns CDR1 LGHNT and CDR2 FRNRAP. V shed 2 bases, J shed 6 bases, and the junction held 0 bases outside the gene matches. The full variable domain, its missing parts supplied by reference TRBV12-5 and TRBJ2-7, is DARVTQTPRHKVTEMGQEVTMRCQPILGHNTVFWYRQTMMQGLELLAYFRNRAPLDDSGMPKDRFSAEMPDATLATLKIQPSEPRDSAVYFCASGLTGGEQYFGPGTRLTVT.

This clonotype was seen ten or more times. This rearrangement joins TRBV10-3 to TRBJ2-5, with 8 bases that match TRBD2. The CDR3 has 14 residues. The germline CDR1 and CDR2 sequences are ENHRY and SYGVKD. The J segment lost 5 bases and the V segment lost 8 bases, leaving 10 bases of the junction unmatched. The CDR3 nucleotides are TGTGCCATCTGGGCGGGAGGTCCGCGGGAGACCCAGTACTTC. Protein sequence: CAIWAGGPRETQYF.

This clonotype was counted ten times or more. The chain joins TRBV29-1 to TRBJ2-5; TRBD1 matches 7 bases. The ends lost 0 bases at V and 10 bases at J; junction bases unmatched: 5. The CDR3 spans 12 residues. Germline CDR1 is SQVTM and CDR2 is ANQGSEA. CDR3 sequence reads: CSVEEGGLYQYF. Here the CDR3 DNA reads TGCAGCGTTGAAGAAGGGGGCTTGTACCAGTACTTC.

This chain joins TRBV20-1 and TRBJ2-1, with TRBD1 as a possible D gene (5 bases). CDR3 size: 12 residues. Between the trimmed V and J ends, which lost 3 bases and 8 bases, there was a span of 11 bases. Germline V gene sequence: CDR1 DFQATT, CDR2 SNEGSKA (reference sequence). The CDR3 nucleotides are TGCAGTGCTAGGCTAGACAGTTATGAGCAGTTCTTC. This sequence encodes CSARLDSYEQFF.

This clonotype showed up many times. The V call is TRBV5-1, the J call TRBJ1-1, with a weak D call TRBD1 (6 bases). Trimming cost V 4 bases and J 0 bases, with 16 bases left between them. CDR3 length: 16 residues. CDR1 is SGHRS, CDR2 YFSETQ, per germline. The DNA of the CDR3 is TGCGCCAGCAGCCCGAGGACAGATTCCATGAACACTGAAGCTTTCTTT. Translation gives CASSPRTDSMNTEAFF. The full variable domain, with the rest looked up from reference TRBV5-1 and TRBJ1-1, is KAGVTQTPRYLIKTRGQQVTLSCSPISGHRSVSWYQQTPGQGLQFLFEYFSETQRNKGNFPGRFSGRQFSNSRSEMNVSTLELGDSALYLCASSPRTDSMNTEAFFGQGTRLTVV.

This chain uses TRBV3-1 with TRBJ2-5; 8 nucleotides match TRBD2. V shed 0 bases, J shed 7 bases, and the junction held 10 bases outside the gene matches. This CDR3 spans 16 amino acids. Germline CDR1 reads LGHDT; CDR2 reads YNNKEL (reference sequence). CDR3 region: CASSQEFETGGRTQYF. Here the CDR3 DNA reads TGTGCCAGCAGCCAAGAATTCGAGACGGGGGGGAGGACCCAGTACTTC.

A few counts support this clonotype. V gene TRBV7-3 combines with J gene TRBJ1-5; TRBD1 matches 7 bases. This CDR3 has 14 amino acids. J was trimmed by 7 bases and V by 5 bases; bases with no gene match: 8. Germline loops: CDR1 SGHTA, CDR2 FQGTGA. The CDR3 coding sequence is TGTGCCAGCAGCCTAGAGGGACAGAGCCAGCCCCAGCATTTT. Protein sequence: CASSLEGQSQPQHF.

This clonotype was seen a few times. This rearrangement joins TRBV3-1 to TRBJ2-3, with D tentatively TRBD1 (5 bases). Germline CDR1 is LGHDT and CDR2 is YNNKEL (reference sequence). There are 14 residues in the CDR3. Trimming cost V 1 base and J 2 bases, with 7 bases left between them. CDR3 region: CASSQGQNTDTQYF. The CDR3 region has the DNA TGTGCCAGCAGCCAAGGACAGAACACAGATACGCAGTATTTT.

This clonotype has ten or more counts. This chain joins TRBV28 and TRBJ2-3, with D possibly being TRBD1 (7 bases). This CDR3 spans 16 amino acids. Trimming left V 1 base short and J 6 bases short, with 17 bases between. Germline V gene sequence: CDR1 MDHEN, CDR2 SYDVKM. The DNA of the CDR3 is TGTGCCAGCAGTTTATTAGCCCCAGGGGGGACGGATACGCAGTATTTT. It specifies CASSLLAPGGTDTQYF.

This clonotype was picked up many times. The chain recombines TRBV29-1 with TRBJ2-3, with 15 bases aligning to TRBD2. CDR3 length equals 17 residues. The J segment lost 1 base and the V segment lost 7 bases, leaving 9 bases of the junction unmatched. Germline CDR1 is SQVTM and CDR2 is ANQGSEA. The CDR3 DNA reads TGCAGCGCCATCTGGGGACTAGCGGGAGGAGGCACAGATACGCAGTATTTT. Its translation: CSAIWGLAGGGTDTQYF.